This is a list of T cell receptor beta chains from one sample in a study of T cell repertoires in cytomegalovirus infection. MiXCR was run by TCRdb on the reads, yielding one entry per CDR3 protein. Here the sample spans some 270,000 distinct CDR3 sequences, over 15% being singletons. The sequenced sample consisted of CD8+ T cells from PBMCs. The receptors here all came from a human donor in good health (CMV status not recorded). Some clones in this sample may be carry-over from other donors' samples. The CDR3 runs from the conserved cysteine through the conserved F or W. The order of the fields is J gene, D gene, V gene, clone size, CDR3 DNA, CDR3 protein. The D gene is left open where the match is weak. Rows may omit the clone size; those that give it use once, few, many or a size class.

TRBJ2-7	-	TRBV6-5	few	TGTGCCAGCAGTTACTCGGGGGTCGAGCAGTACTTC	CASSYSGVEQYF
TRBJ1-3	-	TRBV6-1	many	TGTGCCAGCAGTAAAACCTCTGGAAACACCATATATTTT	CASSKTSGNTIYF
TRBJ1-1	-	TRBV5-4	few	TGTGCCAGCAGCCCCCCCCGGGGATCTGAAGCTTTCTTT	CASSPPRGSEAFF
TRBJ2-2	TRBD2	TRBV27	many	TGTGCCAGTGGGACTAGCATGTTTTCCACCGGGGAGCTGTTTTTT	CASGTSMFSTGELFF
TRBJ2-1	-	TRBV6-5	few	TGTGCCAGCAGTTATCGAAGTAGCTCCTACAATGAGCAGTTCTTC	CASSYRSSSYNEQFF
TRBJ2-1	-	TRBV6-2/TRBV6-3	few	TGTGCCAGCTCCCCGTCGAGGGGTCTTTTCAATGAGCAGTTCTTC	CASSPSRGLFNEQFF
TRBJ1-3	-	TRBV7-9	many	TGTGCCAGCAGCTTAGAGTCGGTTCTTGGAAACACCATATATTTT	CASSLESVLGNTIYF
TRBJ2-2	-	TRBV28	few	TGTGCCAGCACAACGGTTCGGGGCGGCACCGGGGAGCTGTTTTTT	CASTTVRGGTGELFF
TRBJ1-4	-	TRBV7-9	-	TGTGCCAGCAGCTTGCACCCGGCGCCTGCAACTAATGAAAAACTGTTTTTT	CASSLHPAPATNEKLFF
TRBJ2-7	-	TRBV11-2	-	TGTGCCAGCAGCTTAGTCCCAGGCAACGAGCAGTACTTC	CASSLVPGNEQYF
TRBJ2-7	TRBD1	TRBV7-9	-	TGTGCCAGCAGCGCCCGGGGACAGGCAATCTACGAGCAGTACTTC	CASSARGQAIYEQYF
TRBJ2-7	TRBD1	TRBV7-4	many	TGTGCCAGCAGGACAGGGACCTACGAGCAGTACTTC	CASRTGTYEQYF
TRBJ2-7	-	TRBV12-3/TRBV12-4	-	TGTGCCAGCAGTTTTTTGGCCCCTGGACAGCCCTACGAGCAGTACTTC	CASSFLAPGQPYEQYF
TRBJ1-3	TRBD1	TRBV7-8	many	TGTGCCAGCAGCACCTGGACAGGCGGAAACACCATATATTTT	CASSTWTGGNTIYF
TRBJ1-6	-	TRBV13	-	TGTGCCAGCAGCTTAGGCGGAGGCGGGCCCCTCCACTTT	CASSLGGGGPLHF
TRBJ2-7	TRBD1	TRBV7-9	many	TGTGCCAGCAGCTTGGTGGGACAGAGCTACGAGCAGTACTTC	CASSLVGQSYEQYF
TRBJ2-3	TRBD2	TRBV20-1	-	TGCAGTGCTCGCAGCGCGACTAGCGGGGACCCAGATACGCAGTATTTT	CSARSATSGDPDTQYF
TRBJ2-1	-	TRBV7-9	few	TGTGCCAGCAGCTTTCCCGCCGGGCTGTCGTTCGATGAGCAGTTCTTC	CASSFPAGLSFDEQFF
TRBJ2-1	TRBD2	TRBV11-2	few	TGTGCCAGCAGCCAACCCGGGACTAGCGGATACAATGAGCAGTTCTTC	CASSQPGTSGYNEQFF
TRBJ2-7	-	TRBV20-1	few	TGCAGTGCTAGAGATGCAGGGTCGTTTGGGCACGAGCAGTACTTC	CSARDAGSFGHEQYF
TRBJ1-4	TRBD1	TRBV13	-	TGTGCCAGCAGCGCAACCGGGACAGGGGGCAGGAAACTGTTTTTT	CASSATGTGGRKLFF
TRBJ2-7	-	TRBV27	-	TGTGCCAGCAGTTTATCGGCCGGATCCTACGAGCAGTACTTC	CASSLSAGSYEQYF
TRBJ2-1	-	TRBV6-6	few	TGTGCCAGCAGTCAACAGGTCATTGAGCAGTTCTTC	CASSQQVIEQFF
TRBJ1-5	-	TRBV6-1	-	TGTGCCAGCAGTGAATGGGGGGCCAGCAATCAGCCCCAGCATTTT	CASSEWGASNQPQHF
TRBJ2-1	-	TRBV12-3/TRBV12-4	many	TGTGCCAGCAGTCCTCAGGGTGAGCAGTTCTTC	CASSPQGEQFF
TRBJ2-3	-	TRBV27	-	TGTGCCGGCACAGATACGCAGTATTTT	CAGTDTQYF
TRBJ2-1	-	TRBV5-4	few	TGTGCCAGCAGCTTGGTGGGGAAGGATGAGCAGTTCTTC	CASSLVGKDEQFF
TRBJ1-1	-	TRBV7-2	many	TGTGCCAGCAGCTCCGGGACGGGAGAAGCTTTCTTT	CASSSGTGEAFF
TRBJ1-6	-	TRBV28	few	TGTGCCAGCAGTTTGGGGGTAGATTCACCCCTCCACTTT	CASSLGVDSPLHF
TRBJ1-2	-	TRBV5-6	-	TGTGCCAGCAGCTTGGGGGGAGCACCCTACGGCTACACCTTC	CASSLGGAPYGYTF
TRBJ2-1	TRBD2	TRBV2	-	TGTGCCAGCAGTCCGGGACTAGCGGGGGAGCAGTTCTTC	CASSPGLAGEQFF
TRBJ2-2	-	TRBV14	-	TGTGCCTCAGCTAAGTTGGGGACCGGGGAGCTGTTTTTT	CASAKLGTGELFF
TRBJ2-3	-	TRBV28	-	TGTGCCAGCAGTCTTCGTGGGAATACGCAGTATTTT	CASSLRGNTQYF
TRBJ1-1	-	TRBV5-1	few	TGCGCCAGCAGCTTGGCCCGGGGGACGAACACTGAAGCTTTCTTT	CASSLARGTNTEAFF
TRBJ2-3	TRBD2	TRBV10-3	-	TGTGCCATCAGTGACCCGGGGGTCCGGGGGGGCCCCCCAGATACGCAGTATTTT	CAISDPGVRGGPPDTQYF
TRBJ1-5	-	TRBV19	few	TGTGCCAGTAGTACCCATCAGGGGCCTTACAATCAGCCCCAGCATTTT	CASSTHQGPYNQPQHF
TRBJ2-7	-	TRBV5-4	-	TGTGCCAGCAGCCCCGACAGCATAACAGGGATGAACTCCTACGAGCAGTACTTC	CASSPDSITGMNSYEQYF
TRBJ2-1	TRBD2	TRBV6-1	few	TGTGCCAGCAGGGAGAGCAGCGGGGGGGCCTTCAATGAGCAGTTCTTC	CASRESSGGAFNEQFF
TRBJ1-2	-	TRBV12-3/TRBV12-4	few	TGTGCCAGCAGCGGATTTGACGGACCCTATGGCTACACCTTC	CASSGFDGPYGYTF
TRBJ2-4	-	TRBV19	-	TGTGCCAGTAGTGCCACCTCTAGCGCGGAAGACATTCAGTACTTC	CASSATSSAEDIQYF
TRBJ2-7	-	TRBV5-5	few	TGTGCCAGCAGCCCGGAGGTCGGTTCAGGAACCTACGAGCAGTACTTC	CASSPEVGSGTYEQYF
TRBJ2-1	TRBD2	TRBV9	-	TGTGCCAGCAGCCCCGGGGGGGGACCCTACAATGAGCAGTTCTTC	CASSPGGGPYNEQFF
TRBJ1-1	TRBD1	TRBV28	many	TGTGCCAGCAGGACAGGGACGATGAACACTGAAGCTTTCTTT	CASRTGTMNTEAFF
TRBJ2-7	-	TRBV5-1	-	TGCGCCAGCAGCTTGAGAACAGGCATGACGGCCTACGAGCAGTACTTC	CASSLRTGMTAYEQYF
TRBJ1-2	-	TRBV11-2	-	TGTGCCAGCAGCTTAGATCTGGTCAGGGATTATGGCTACACCTTC	CASSLDLVRDYGYTF
TRBJ2-6	TRBD2	TRBV28	-	TGTGCCAGCAGGAGCGGGGAGGGCTCTGGGGCCAACGTCCTGACTTTC	CASRSGEGSGANVLTF
TRBJ2-5	-	TRBV7-3	many	TGTGCCAGCAGCCGGAGGGCGGAATACTTC	CASSRRAEYF
TRBJ2-2	-	TRBV5-1	few	TGCGCCAGCAGCTTGGCCATTCAGGGGAACACCGGGGAGCTGTTTTTT	CASSLAIQGNTGELFF
TRBJ2-1	-	TRBV7-9	once	TGTGCCAGCAGCGACTCGAGCTCCTACAATGAGCAGTTCTTC	CASSDSSSYNEQFF
TRBJ1-1	-	TRBV28	few	TGTGCCAGCAGTCATCAAGGGGAACAGGCCACTGAAGCTTTCTTT	CASSHQGEQATEAFF
TRBJ2-7	-	TRBV29-1	-	TGCAGCGTCCCCAAGAGAGGTCTACCTTACGAGCAGTACTTC	CSVPKRGLPYEQYF
TRBJ2-6	TRBD2	TRBV6-5	few	TGTGCCAGCAGTAAATTGACTAGCGGGGAGTGGAGCTCTGGGGCCAACGTCCTGACTTTC	CASSKLTSGEWSSGANVLTF
TRBJ2-1	-	TRBV5-6	-	TGTGCCAGCAGCTTGGTAGCGCCCTACAATGAGCAGTTCTTC	CASSLVAPYNEQFF
TRBJ2-5	-	TRBV7-9	-	TGTGCCAGCAGCGCGGACATCCACCAAGAGACCCAGTACTTC	CASSADIHQETQYF